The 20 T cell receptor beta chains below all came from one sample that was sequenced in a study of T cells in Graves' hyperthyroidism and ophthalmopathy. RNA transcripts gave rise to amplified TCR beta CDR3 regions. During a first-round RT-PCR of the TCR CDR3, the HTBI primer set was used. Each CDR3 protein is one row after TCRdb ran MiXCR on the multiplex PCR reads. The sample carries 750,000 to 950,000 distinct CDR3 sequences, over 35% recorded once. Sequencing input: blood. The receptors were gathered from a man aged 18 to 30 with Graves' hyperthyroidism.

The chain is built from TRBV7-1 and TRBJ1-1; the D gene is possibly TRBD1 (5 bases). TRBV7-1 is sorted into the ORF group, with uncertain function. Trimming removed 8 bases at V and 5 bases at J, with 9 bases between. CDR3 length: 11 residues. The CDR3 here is CASVRVTEAFF. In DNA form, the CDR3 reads TGTGCCAGCGTCAGGGTAACTGAAGCTTTCTTT.

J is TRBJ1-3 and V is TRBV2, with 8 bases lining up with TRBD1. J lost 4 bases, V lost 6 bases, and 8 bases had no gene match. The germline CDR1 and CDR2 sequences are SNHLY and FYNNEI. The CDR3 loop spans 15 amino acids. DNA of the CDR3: TGTGCCAGCAGGCTCGGACAGGGTGGAGGAAACACCATATATTTT. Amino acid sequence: CASRLGQGGGNTIYF.

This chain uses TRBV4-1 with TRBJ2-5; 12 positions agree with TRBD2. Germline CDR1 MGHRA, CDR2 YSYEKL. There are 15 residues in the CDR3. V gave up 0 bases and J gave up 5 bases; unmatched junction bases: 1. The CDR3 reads CASSQDTSGGETQYF. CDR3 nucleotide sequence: TGCGCCAGCAGCCAAGATACTAGCGGGGGGGAGACCCAGTACTTC.

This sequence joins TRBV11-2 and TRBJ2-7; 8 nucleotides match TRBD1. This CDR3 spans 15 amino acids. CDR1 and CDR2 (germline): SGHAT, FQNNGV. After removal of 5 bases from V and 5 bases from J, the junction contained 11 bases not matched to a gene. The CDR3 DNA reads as TGTGCCAGCAGCCTCCCGACAGGGGACCTCGACGAGCAGTACTTC. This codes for CASSLPTGDLDEQYF.

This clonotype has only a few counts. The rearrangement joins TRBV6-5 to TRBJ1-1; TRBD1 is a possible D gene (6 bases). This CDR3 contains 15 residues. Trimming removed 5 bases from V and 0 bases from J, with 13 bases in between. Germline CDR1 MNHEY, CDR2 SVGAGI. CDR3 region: CASSESQGMNTEAFF. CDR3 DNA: TGTGCCAGCAGTGAATCACAGGGCATGAACACTGAAGCTTTCTTT.

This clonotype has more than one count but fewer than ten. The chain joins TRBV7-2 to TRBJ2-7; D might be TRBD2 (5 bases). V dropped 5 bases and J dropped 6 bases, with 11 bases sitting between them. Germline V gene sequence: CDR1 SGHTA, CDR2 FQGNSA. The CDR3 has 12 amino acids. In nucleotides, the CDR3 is TGTGCCAGCAGCAACGACGGGGTCGAGCAGTACTTC. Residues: CASSNDGVEQYF.

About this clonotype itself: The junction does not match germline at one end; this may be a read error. CDR3 loop: CATSDPNRDYGYTF. CDR3 coding DNA: TGTGCCACCAGTGATCCGAACAGGGACTATGGCTACACCTTC. V gene TRBV10-3 combines with J gene TRBJ1-2; D perhaps matches TRBD1 (6 bases). CDR1 is ENHRY, CDR2 SYGVKD, per germline. The CDR3 spans 14 residues.

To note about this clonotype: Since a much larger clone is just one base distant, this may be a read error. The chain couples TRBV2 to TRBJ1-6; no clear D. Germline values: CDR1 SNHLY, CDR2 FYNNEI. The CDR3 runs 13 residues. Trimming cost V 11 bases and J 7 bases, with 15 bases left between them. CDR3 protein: CAGKDMPNSPLHF. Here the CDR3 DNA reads TGTGCCGGCAAGGATATGCCCAATTCACCCCTCCACTTT.

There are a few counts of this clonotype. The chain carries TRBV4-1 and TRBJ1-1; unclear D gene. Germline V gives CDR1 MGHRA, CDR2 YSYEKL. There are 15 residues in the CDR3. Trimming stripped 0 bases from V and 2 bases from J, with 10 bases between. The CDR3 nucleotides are TGCGCCAGCAGCCAAGAACGGAACAGAAACACTGAAGCTTTCTTT. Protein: CASSQERNRNTEAFF.

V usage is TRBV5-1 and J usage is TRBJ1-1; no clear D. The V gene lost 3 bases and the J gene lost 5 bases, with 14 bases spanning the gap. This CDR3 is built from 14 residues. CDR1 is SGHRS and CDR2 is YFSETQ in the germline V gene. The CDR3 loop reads CASSSAPGATEAFF. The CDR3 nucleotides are TGCGCCAGCAGCTCGGCCCCTGGCGCGACTGAAGCTTTCTTT.

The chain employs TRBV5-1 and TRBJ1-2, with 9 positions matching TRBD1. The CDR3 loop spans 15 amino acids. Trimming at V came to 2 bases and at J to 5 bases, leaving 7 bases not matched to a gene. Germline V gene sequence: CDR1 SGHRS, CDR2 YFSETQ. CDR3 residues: CASSFGGTGSYGYTF. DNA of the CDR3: TGCGCCAGCAGCTTTGGAGGGACAGGGTCATATGGCTACACCTTC.

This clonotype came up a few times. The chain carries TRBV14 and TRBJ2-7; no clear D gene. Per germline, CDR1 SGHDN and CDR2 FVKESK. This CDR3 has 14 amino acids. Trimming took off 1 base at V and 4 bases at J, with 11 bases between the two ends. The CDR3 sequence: CASSQGLDLYEQYF. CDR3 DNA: TGTGCCAGCAGCCAAGGACTCGACCTTTACGAGCAGTACTTC. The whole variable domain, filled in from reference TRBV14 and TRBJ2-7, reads EAGVTQFPSHSVIEKGQTVTLRCDPISGHDNLYWYRRVMGKEIKFLLHFVKESKQDESGMPNNRFLAERTGGTYSTLKVQPAELEDSGVYFCASSQGLDLYEQYFGPGTRLTVT.

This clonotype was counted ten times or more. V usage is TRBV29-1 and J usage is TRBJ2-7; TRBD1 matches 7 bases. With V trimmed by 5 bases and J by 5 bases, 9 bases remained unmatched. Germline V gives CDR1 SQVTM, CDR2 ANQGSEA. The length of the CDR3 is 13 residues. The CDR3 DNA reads TGCAGCGTTACTACGACAGGGATCAACGAGCAGTACTTC. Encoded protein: CSVTTTGINEQYF.

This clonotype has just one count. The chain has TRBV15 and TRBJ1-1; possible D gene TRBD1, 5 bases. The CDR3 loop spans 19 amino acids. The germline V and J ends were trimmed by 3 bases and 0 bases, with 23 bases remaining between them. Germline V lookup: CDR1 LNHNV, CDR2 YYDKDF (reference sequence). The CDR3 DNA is TGTGCCACCAGCAGTGGAGGGACCATAGGGTCCGCCGTGAACACTGAAGCTTTCTTT. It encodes CATSSGGTIGSAVNTEAFF.

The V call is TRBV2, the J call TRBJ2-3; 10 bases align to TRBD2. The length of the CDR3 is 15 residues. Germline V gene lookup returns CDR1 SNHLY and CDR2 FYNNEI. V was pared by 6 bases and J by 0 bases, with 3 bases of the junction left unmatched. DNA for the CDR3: TGTGCCAGCAGCCCGACTAGCGGGAGCACAGATACGCAGTATTTT. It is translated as CASSPTSGSTDTQYF.

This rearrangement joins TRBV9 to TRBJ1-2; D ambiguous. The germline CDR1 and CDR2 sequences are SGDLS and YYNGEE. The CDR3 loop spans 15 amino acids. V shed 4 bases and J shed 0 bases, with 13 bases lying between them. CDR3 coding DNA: TGTGCCAGCAGCCAAACGACAAGATCTAACTATGGCTACACCTTC. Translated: CASSQTTRSNYGYTF.

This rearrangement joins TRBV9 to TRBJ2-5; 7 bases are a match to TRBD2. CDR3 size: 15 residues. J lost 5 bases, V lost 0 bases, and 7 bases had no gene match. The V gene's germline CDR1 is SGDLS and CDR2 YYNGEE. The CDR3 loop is CASSVAGGVGETQYF. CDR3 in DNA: TGTGCCAGCAGCGTAGCGGGGGGTGTTGGGGAGACCCAGTACTTC.

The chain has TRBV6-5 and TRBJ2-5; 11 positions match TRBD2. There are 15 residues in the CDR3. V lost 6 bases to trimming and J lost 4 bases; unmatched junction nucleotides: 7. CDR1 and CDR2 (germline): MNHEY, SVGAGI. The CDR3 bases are TGTGCCAGCAGAATCCCGGGACTAGCGGCAGAGACCCAGTACTTC. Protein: CASRIPGLAAETQYF.

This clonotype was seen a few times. DNA for the CDR3: TGCGCCAGCAGCGGGGTTCCCGGGGAGCTGTTTTTT. This codes for CASSGVPGELFF. The rearrangement joins TRBV4-1 to TRBJ2-2; D unclear. The CDR3 runs 12 residues. Germline CDR1 and CDR2: MGHRA and YSYEKL. V lost 5 bases, J lost 6 bases, and 7 bases lay in between.

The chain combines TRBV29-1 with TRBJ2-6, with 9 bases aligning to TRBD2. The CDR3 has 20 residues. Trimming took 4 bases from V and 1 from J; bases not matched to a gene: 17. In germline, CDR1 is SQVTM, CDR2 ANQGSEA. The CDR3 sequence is CSVVRKRLAGTYSGANVLTF. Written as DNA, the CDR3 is TGCAGCGTTGTAAGGAAAAGGCTAGCGGGGACTTATTCTGGGGCCAACGTCCTGACTTTC. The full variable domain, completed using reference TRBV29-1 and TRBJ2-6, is SAVISQKPSRDICQRGTSLTIQCQVDSQVTMMFWYRQQPGQSLTLIATANQGSEATYESGFVIDKFPISRPNLTFSTLTVSNMSPEDSSIYLCSVVRKRLAGTYSGANVLTFGAGSRLTVL.